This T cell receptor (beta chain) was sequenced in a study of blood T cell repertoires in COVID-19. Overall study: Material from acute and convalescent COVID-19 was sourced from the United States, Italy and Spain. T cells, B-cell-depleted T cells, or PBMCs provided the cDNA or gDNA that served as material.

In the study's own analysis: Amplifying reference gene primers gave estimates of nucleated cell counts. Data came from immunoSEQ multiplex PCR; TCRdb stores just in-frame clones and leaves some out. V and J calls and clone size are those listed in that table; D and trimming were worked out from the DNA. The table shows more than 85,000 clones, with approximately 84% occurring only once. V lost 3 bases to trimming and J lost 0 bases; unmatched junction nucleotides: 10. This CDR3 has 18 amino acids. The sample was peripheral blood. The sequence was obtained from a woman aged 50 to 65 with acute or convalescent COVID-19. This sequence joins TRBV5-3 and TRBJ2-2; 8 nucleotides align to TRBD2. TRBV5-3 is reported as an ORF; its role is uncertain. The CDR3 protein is CARSCSVRRGANTGELFF. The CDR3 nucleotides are TGTGCCAGAAGCTGTAGCGTACGGCGGGGGGCGAACACCGGGGAGCTGTTTTTT.